A selection of T cell receptor beta chains follows, all from one sample in a study of T cell repertoires in cytomegalovirus infection. In TCRdb, the reads were re-called with MiXCR into one record per CDR3 protein. In the table there are about 450,000 distinct CDR3 sequences, roughly 30% of which are singletons. Sequencing input: PBMCs. The receptor source for this set is a human donor in good health (CMV status not recorded). Some clones in this sample may be carry-over from other donors' samples. Both conserved end residues are part of each CDR3. The D gene is left open where the match is weak. The listing skips clone size in some rows; elsewhere it reads once, few, many or a size class.

V	J	D	size	DNA	CDR3
TRBV4-1	TRBJ1-1	.	many	TGCGCCAGCAGCCAACAGGGTGGAGGCACTGAAGCTTTCTTT	CASSQQGGGTEAFF
TRBV6-2/TRBV6-3	TRBJ1-2	.	.	TGTTCCAGCAGCCGAGATCCGAAATATGGCTACACCTTC	CSSSRDPKYGYTF
TRBV7-2	TRBJ1-1	.	many	TGTGCCAGCAGCCTAAGTCGGGCATTGGGTGAAGCTTTCTTT	CASSLSRALGEAFF
TRBV28	TRBJ2-3	.	.	TGTGCCAGCAGTTCCCCAGCCGGAGCAGGGGGGGCAGATACGCAGTATTTT	CASSSPAGAGGADTQYF
TRBV12-3/TRBV12-4	TRBJ2-5	.	many	TGTGCCAGCAGTTTGGACGGGGGAAAGACCCAGTACTTC	CASSLDGGKTQYF
TRBV12-3/TRBV12-4	TRBJ2-7	.	.	TGTGCCAGCAGTTCTTCAGAGGGGGTCACCTACGAGCAGTACTTC	CASSSSEGVTYEQYF
TRBV7-6	TRBJ2-3	.	many	TGTGCCAGCAGCCCATTAGGGGGTCGGGGCACAGATACGCAGTATTTT	CASSPLGGRGTDTQYF
TRBV7-9	TRBJ2-1	TRBD2	few	TGTGCCAGCAGCGAAGGAGAGACTAGCGCAGCCTACAATGAGCAGTTCTTC	CASSEGETSAAYNEQFF
TRBV7-2	TRBJ1-2	TRBD1	.	TGTGCCAGCAGCTTAGAATTAGTCGGGACAGGGGTTGGCTACACCTTC	CASSLELVGTGVGYTF
TRBV28	TRBJ1-6	.	.	TGTGCCGCAGAGGCACTCTTAGGTTCACCCCTCCACTTT	CAAEALLGSPLHF
TRBV10-3	TRBJ1-5	.	.	TGTGCCATCAGTGAAGGGGTCGGCAGCAATCAGCCCCAGCATTTT	CAISEGVGSNQPQHF
TRBV3-1	TRBJ2-7	.	.	TGTGCCAGCAGCCTCACCGGGACTGAATACGAGCAGTACTTC	CASSLTGTEYEQYF
TRBV6-1	TRBJ1-6	.	many	TGTGCCAGCAGCCCTGGCGGTGATTCACCCCTCCACTTT	CASSPGGDSPLHF
TRBV2	TRBJ1-5	.	.	TGTGCCAGCAGTGAATTAGACCAGGGGACCCAGCATTTT	CASSELDQGTQHF
TRBV11-2	TRBJ2-7	.	few	TGTGCCAGCAGCTTAATTAGGGGAAGGTACGAGCAGTACTTC	CASSLIRGRYEQYF
TRBV7-6	TRBJ2-7	.	many	TGTGCCAGCAGCTTATGGGCAGGTAGACTCGTCGAGCAGTACTTC	CASSLWAGRLVEQYF
TRBV11-1	TRBJ2-2	.	few	TGTGCCAGCAGCTACCCCCCGGGTCCCGGTCGAGGCGGGGAGCTGTTTTTT	CASSYPPGPGRGGELFF
TRBV28	TRBJ2-7	.	.	TGTGCCAGTACAGGGTCTGTTTACGAGCAGTACTTC	CASTGSVYEQYF
TRBV12-3/TRBV12-4	TRBJ1-4	.	.	TGTGCCAGCAGTATCTGGGCTAATGAAAAACTGTTTTTT	CASSIWANEKLFF
TRBV5-4	TRBJ1-6	TRBD1	.	TGTGCCAGCAGCTCGGGACAGGGGACGACTTCACCCCTCCACTTT	CASSSGQGTTSPLHF
TRBV25-1	TRBJ1-5	TRBD1	.	TGTGCCAGCAGTAATTCAGGGGGTTTTCAGCCCCAGCATTTT	CASSNSGGFQPQHF
TRBV4-1	TRBJ1-2	TRBD1	many	TGCGCCAGCAGCCCTCGGACAGGCCTCTATGGCTACACCTTC	CASSPRTGLYGYTF
TRBV24-1	TRBJ1-5	.	.	TGTGCCACCTCTCCTCGGGAGGGACATCAGCCCCAGCATTTT	CATSPREGHQPQHF
TRBV10-2	TRBJ2-3	.	few	TGCGCCAGCAGGGACCCGGGACTCGATGTCTCTACGCAGTATTTT	CASRDPGLDVSTQYF
TRBV7-8	TRBJ1-2	.	few	TGTGCCAGCAGCTATAAGAATAACTATGGCTACACCTTC	CASSYKNNYGYTF
TRBV6-5	TRBJ2-5	TRBD2	.	TGTGCCAGCAGTTACTCGATCAATTTGCGGGGGGGAGAGACCCAGTACTTC	CASSYSINLRGGETQYF
TRBV4-1	TRBJ2-5	TRBD2	.	TGCGCCAGCAGCCAAGCTGTGGCGGGGGGCTGGCAAGAGACCCAGTACTTC	CASSQAVAGGWQETQYF
TRBV11-2	TRBJ1-2	TRBD1	.	TGTGCCAGCACCGATCGACAGGGAGGGTTATATGGCTACACCTTC	CASTDRQGGLYGYTF
TRBV12-3/TRBV12-4	TRBJ1-4	.	few	TGTGCCAGCAGTTTACGGAGCGAAAAACTGTTTTTT	CASSLRSEKLFF
TRBV2	TRBJ1-1	.	.	TGTGCCAGCAGTGAACTGAAGAACAAGAACACTGAAGCTTTCTTT	CASSELKNKNTEAFF
TRBV12-3/TRBV12-4	TRBJ1-3	.	few	TGTGCCAGCAGTAGGCCAGCAGGAAACACCATATATTTT	CASSRPAGNTIYF
TRBV30	TRBJ2-7	.	.	TGTGCCTGGGTGGGAACGGGCCGACAGTACTTC	CAWVGTGRQYF
TRBV7-8	TRBJ1-1	.	many	TGTGCCAGCAGCCCCCGGGGGGGGTCTATGAACACTGAAGCTTTCTTT	CASSPRGGSMNTEAFF
TRBV5-5	TRBJ1-1	.	.	TGTGCCAGCAGCCCCGGGACACCTGAAGCTTTCTTT	CASSPGTPEAFF
TRBV28	TRBJ1-4	TRBD1	few	TGTGCCAGCACCTTACACCAGGGGGCTGGAGAAAAACTGTTTTTT	CASTLHQGAGEKLFF
TRBV5-4	TRBJ1-1	.	.	TGTGCCAGCAGCTTGGGGGTCTTGGGGGCTGAAGCTTTCTTT	CASSLGVLGAEAFF
TRBV3-1	TRBJ1-4	.	few	TGTGCCAGCAGCCAAGCGGATACGGGAAAACTGTTTTTT	CASSQADTGKLFF
TRBV12-3/TRBV12-4	TRBJ1-1	.	many	TGTGCCAGCAGCTTAGCGGGGACTGAAGCTTTCTTT	CASSLAGTEAFF
TRBV14	TRBJ1-5	TRBD1	.	TGTGCCAGCAGCCACCCCAGGGGGCAGGCATATAGCAATCAGCCCCAGCATTTT	CASSHPRGQAYSNQPQHF
TRBV6-1	TRBJ1-5	.	many	TGTGCCAGCAGTGAATTGTTGCAGTACGCCAATAGCAATCAGCCCCAGCATTTT	CASSELLQYANSNQPQHF
TRBV6-5	TRBJ2-3	.	.	TGTGCCAGCAGCCATAGGGGGGATACGCAGTATTTT	CASSHRGDTQYF
TRBV20-1	TRBJ1-6	.	.	TGCAGTGCTAGAGAACGGGAAGGGTCACCCCTCCACTTT	CSAREREGSPLHF
TRBV6-5	TRBJ1-2	TRBD1	.	TGTGCCAGCAGCCCCACGGGACTAGGGCAGGGGGGCTATGGCTACACCTTC	CASSPTGLGQGGYGYTF
TRBV20-1	TRBJ1-5	TRBD1	.	TGCAGCTGGATCATTGGACAGGATGGGCATCAGCCCCAGCATTTT	CSWIIGQDGHQPQHF
TRBV10-3	TRBJ2-7	.	.	TGTGCCATCAGTGAGTCTCCAGGGTACGAGCAGTACTTC	CAISESPGYEQYF
TRBV7-2	TRBJ2-7	TRBD1	many	TGTGCCAGCAGCCCTCCTCCGGGACAGGGGGCTTACGAGCAGTACTTC	CASSPPPGQGAYEQYF